A single TCR beta chain is shown here with its context. These data originate in a study of blood T cell repertoires in COVID-19. Background on the study: COVID-19 samples collected from the United States, Italy and Spain covered acute and convalescent phases. PBMCs, B-cell-depleted T cells, or T cells were the source of the cDNA or gDNA that made up the material.

V gave up 1 base and J gave up 8 bases, with 9 bases separating them. The length of the CDR3 is 12 residues. The germline V gene has CDR1 SGHKS and CDR2 YYEKEE (reference sequence). In the original processing: Amplification of reference gene primers was used by the study to estimate nucleated cell counts. The protocol was immunoSEQ multiplex PCR, while the TCRdb copy is restricted to in-frame clones and leaves out a portion. The V and J calls and clone size come from that table; D and trimming were worked out from the DNA. The table has about 380,000 clones, less than 85% seen once. The sequence derives from a woman in her late teens or twenties with acute or convalescent COVID-19. The sample taken for sequencing was peripheral blood. This rearrangement joins TRBV5-5 to TRBJ1-2, with a possible D match to TRBD1 (5 bases). The CDR3 region is CASSLIGGGYTF. Here the CDR3 DNA reads TGTGCCAGCAGCTTGATCGGGGGAGGCTACACCTTC.